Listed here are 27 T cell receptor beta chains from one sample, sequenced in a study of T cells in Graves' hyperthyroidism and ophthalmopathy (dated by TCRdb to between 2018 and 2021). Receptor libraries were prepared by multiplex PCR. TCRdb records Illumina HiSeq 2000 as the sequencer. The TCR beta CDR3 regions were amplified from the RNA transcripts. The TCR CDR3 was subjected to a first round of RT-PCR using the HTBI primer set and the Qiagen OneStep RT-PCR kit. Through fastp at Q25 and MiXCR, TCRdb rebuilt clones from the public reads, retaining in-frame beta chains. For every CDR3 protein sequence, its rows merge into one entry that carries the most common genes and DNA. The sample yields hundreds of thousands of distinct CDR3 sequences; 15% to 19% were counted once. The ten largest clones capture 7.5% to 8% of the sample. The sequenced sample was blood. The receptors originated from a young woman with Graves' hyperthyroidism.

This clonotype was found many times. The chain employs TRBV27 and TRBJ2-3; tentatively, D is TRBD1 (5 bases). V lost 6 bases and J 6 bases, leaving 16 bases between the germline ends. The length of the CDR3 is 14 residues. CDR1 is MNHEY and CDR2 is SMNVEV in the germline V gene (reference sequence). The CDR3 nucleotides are TGTGCCAGCAGCCCTTACGCAGCAGGGGATACGCAGTATTTT. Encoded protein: CASSPYAAGDTQYF.

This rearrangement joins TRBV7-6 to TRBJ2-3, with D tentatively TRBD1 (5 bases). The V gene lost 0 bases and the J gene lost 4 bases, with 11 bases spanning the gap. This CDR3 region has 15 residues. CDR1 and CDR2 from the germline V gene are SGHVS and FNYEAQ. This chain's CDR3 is CASSLASREADTQYF. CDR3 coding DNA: TGTGCCAGCAGCTTAGCAAGCAGGGAAGCAGATACGCAGTATTTT.

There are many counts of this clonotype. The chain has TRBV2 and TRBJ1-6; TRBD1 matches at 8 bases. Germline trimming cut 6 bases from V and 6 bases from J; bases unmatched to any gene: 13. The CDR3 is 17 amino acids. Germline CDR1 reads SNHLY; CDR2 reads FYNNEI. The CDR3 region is CASRSPLRDRINSPLHF. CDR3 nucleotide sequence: TGTGCCAGCAGATCCCCTCTCCGGGACAGGATTAATTCACCCCTCCACTTT.

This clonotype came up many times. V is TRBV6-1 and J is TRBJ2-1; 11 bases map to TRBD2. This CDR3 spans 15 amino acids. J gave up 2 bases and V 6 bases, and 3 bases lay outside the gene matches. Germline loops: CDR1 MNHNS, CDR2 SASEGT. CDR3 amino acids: CASRISGRAYNEQFF. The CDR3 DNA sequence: TGTGCCAGCAGAATTAGCGGGAGGGCCTACAATGAGCAGTTCTTC.

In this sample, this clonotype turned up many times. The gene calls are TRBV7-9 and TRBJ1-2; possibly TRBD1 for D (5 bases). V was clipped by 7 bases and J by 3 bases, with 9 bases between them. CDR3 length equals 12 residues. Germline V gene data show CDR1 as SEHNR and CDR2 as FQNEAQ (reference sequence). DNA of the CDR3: TGTGCCAGCACCGAGACAGACTATGGCTACACCTTC. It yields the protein CASTETDYGYTF.

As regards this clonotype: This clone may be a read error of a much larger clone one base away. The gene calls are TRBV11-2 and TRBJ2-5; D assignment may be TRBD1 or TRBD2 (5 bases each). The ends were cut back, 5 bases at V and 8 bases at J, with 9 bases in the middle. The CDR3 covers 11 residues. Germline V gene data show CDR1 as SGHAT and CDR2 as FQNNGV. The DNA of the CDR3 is TGTGCCAGCAGCCCGGGGCACACCCAGTACTTC. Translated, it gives CASSPGHTQYF.

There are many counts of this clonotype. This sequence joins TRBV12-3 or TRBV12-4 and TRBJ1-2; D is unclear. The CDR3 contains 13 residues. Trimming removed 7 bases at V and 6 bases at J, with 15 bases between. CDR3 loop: CASTLSGIHGYTF. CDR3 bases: TGTGCCAGCACCCTTAGTGGTATCCATGGCTACACCTTC.

The CDR3 sequence is CASSQGQSTGELFF. The CDR3 DNA follows: TGCGCCAGCAGCCAAGGACAGTCCACCGGGGAGCTGTTTTTT. This rearrangement joins TRBV4-1 to TRBJ2-2; the D gene is possibly TRBD1 (5 bases). Trimming took 1 base from V and 4 from J, leaving 7 bases between them. The CDR3 is 14 amino acids. The germline V gene encodes CDR1 MGHRA and CDR2 YSYEKL.

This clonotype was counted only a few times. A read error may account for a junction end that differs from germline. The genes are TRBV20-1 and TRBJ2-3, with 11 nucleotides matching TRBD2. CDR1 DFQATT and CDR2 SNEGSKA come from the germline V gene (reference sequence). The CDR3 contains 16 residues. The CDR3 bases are TGCGGTGCTAGAGATTTAGCGGGAGGGCTCACAGATACGCAGTATTTT. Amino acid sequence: CGARDLAGGLTDTQYF.

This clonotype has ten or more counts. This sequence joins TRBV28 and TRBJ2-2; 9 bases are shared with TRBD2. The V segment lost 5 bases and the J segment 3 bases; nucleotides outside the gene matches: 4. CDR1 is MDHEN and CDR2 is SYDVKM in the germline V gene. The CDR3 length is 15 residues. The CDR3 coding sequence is TGTGCCAGCAGTATAGCGGGAGAGCACACCGGGGAGCTGTTTTTT. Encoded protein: CASSIAGEHTGELFF.

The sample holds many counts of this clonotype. DNA for the CDR3: TGTGCCAGCAGCCTTAGGAGAGGTAAATGGGGCCAGTACTTC. Translation gives CASSLRRGKWGQYF. The chain joins TRBV11-2 to TRBJ2-5; D remains unclear. Trimming took off 5 bases at V and 10 bases at J, with 20 bases between the two ends. The germline gives CDR1 SGHAT, CDR2 FQNNGV. CDR3 length equals 14 residues.

The CDR3 sequence: CASSETSAGSSIYF. The CDR3 bases are TGCGCCAGCAGTGAGACGTCGGCAGGCTCATCCATATATTTT. This sequence joins TRBV10-2 and TRBJ1-3, with no clear D. This CDR3 contains 14 residues. Trimming removed 2 bases at V and 11 bases at J, with 16 bases between. Germline CDR1 reads WSHSY; CDR2 reads SAAADI.

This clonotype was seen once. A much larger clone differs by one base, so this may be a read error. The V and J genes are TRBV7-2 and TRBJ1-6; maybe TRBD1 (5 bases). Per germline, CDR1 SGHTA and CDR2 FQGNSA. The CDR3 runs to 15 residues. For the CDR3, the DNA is TGTGCCGGCAGCCCTCGGGGCAGAACTAATTCACCCCTCCACTTT. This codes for CAGSPRGRTNSPLHF.

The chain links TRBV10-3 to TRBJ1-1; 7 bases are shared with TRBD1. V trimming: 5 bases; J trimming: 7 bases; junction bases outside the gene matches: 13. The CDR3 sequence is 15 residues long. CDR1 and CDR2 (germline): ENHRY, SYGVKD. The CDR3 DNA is TGTGCCATCAGTTCTTTTACGACAGGGCCCCTTGAAGCTTTCTTT. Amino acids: CAISSFTTGPLEAFF.

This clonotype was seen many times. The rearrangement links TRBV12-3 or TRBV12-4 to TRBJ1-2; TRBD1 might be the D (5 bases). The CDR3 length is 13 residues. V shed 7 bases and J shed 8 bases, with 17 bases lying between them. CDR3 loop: CASKTQGSGGYTF. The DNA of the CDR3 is TGTGCCAGCAAAACGCAGGGATCCGGGGGCTACACCTTC.

The CDR3 protein is CAWSSGDINSGNTIYF. The CDR3 DNA is TGTGCCTGGAGTTCCGGAGACATTAACTCTGGAAACACCATATATTTT. This chain joins TRBV30 and TRBJ1-3; D gene uncertain. V was cut by 2 bases and J by 0 bases, with 14 bases left in between. The CDR3 is made up of 16 amino acids. The germline CDR1 and CDR2 sequences are GTSNPN and SVGIG (reference sequence).

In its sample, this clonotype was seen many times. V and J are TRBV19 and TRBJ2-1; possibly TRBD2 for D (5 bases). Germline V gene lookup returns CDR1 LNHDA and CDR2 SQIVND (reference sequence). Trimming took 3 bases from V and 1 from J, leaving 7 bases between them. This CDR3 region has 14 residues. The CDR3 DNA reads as TGTGCCAGTAGTATTAGGGAGTCCTACAATGAGCAGTTCTTC. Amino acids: CASSIRESYNEQFF.

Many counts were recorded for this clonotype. The CDR3: CASSYINRGRDSPLHF. The DNA of the CDR3 is TGTGCCAGCAGTTACATTAACAGGGGGCGTGATTCACCCCTCCACTTT. The chain recombines TRBV6-6 with TRBJ1-6, with 9 positions matching TRBD1. This CDR3 region has 16 residues. With V trimmed by 2 bases and J by 8 bases, 7 bases remained unmatched. CDR1 is MNHNY, CDR2 SVGAGI, per germline (reference sequence).

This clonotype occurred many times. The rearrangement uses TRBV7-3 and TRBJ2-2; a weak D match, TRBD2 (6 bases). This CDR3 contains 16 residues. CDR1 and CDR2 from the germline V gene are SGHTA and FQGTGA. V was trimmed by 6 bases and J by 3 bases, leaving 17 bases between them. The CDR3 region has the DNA TGTGCCAGCAGAATAGGAGGGCACAGCGACACCGGGGAGCTGTTTTTT. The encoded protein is CASRIGGHSDTGELFF.

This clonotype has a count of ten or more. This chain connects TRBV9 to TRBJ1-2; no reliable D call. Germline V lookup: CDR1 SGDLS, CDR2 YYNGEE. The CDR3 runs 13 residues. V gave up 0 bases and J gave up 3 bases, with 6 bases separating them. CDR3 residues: CASSVDTDYGYTF. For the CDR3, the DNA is TGTGCCAGCAGCGTAGACACAGACTATGGCTACACCTTC.

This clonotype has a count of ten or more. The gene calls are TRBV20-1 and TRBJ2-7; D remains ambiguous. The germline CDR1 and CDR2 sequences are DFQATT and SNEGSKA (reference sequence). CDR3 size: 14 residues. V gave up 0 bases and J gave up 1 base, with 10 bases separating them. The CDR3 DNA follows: TGCAGTGCTAGAGATCCTGTCGGTTCCTACGAGCAGTACTTC. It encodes CSARDPVGSYEQYF.

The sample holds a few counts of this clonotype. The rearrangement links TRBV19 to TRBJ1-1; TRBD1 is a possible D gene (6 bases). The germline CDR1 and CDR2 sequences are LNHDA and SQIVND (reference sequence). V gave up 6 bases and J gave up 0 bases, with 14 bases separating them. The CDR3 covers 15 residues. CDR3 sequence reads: CASSLGGLMNTEAFF. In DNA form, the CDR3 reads TGTGCCAGTAGCCTAGGGGGACTTATGAACACTGAAGCTTTCTTT. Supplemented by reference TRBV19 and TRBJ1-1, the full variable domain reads DGGITQSPKYLFRKEGQNVTLSCEQNLNHDAMYWYRQDPGQGLRLIYYSQIVNDFQKGDIAEGYSVSREKKESFPLTVTSAQKNPTAFYLCASSLGGLMNTEAFFGQGTRLTVV.

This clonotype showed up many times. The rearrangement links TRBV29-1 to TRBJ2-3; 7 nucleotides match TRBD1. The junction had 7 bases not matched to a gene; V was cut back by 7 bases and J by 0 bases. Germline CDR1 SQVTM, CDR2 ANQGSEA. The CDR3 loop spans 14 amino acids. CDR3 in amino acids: CSARTGPSTDTQYF. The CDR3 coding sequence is TGCAGCGCCAGGACAGGCCCGAGCACAGATACGCAGTATTTT.

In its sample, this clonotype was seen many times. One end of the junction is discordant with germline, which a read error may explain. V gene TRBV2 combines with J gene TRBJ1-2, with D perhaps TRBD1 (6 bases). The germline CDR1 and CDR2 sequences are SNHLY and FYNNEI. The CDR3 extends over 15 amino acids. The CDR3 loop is CAGSENREGGYGYTF. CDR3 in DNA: TGTGCCGGCAGTGAAAACAGGGAGGGAGGGTATGGCTACACCTTC.

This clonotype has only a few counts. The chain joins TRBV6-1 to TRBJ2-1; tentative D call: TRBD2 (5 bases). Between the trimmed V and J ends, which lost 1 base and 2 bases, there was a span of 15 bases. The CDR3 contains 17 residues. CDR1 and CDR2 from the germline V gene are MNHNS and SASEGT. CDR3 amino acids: CASSEVWSGMPYNEQFF. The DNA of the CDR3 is TGTGCCAGCAGTGAAGTTTGGAGCGGCATGCCCTACAATGAGCAGTTCTTC.

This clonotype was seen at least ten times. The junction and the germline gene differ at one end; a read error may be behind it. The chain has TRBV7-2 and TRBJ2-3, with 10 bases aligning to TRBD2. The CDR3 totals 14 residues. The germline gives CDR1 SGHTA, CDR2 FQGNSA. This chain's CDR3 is CASSLAGAGYTQYF. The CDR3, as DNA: TGTGCCAGCAGCCTAGCGGGAGCTGGATATACGCAGTATTTT.

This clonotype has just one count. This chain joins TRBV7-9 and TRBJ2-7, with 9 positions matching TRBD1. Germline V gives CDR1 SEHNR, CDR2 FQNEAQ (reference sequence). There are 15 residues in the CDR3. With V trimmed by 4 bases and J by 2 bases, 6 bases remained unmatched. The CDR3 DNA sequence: TGTGCCAGCAGCTCAACCGGGACAGGGACCTACGAGCAGTACTTC. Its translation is CASSSTGTGTYEQYF.